These T cell receptor beta chains were read from a single sample in a study of T cells in Graves' hyperthyroidism and ophthalmopathy. TCRdb re-called the multiplex PCR reads through MiXCR, storing one row per CDR3 protein. The sample contains around 690,000 distinct CDR3 sequences, less than 25% of which appear only once. Sequencing was done on a sample of blood. The receptor source for this set is a man aged 25 to 40 with Graves' ophthalmopathy. Each CDR3 is given with its conserved first and last residue. D genes are given only for firm matches. Size is stated for part of the rows, as once, few or many counts, or as a class when the clone is expanded.

j_call v_call clone_size d_call cdr3_nt cdr3_aa
TRBJ2-2 TRBV30 many . TGTGCCTGGATTCCGGGGCAATGGGGGGGGGAGCTGTTTTTT CAWIPGQWGGELFF
TRBJ2-2 TRBV2 . TRBD2 TGTGCCAGCAGAGGTAGCGGGAGCGGAGGCACCGGGGAGCTGTTTTTT CASRGSGSGGTGELFF
TRBJ2-7 TRBV7-2 . . TGTGCCAGCAGCTCGAGGCAGGGCAGATCCTACGAGCAGTACTTC CASSSRQGRSYEQYF
TRBJ2-1 TRBV11-2 many . TGTGCCAGCAGCTTACCCGGGTCAGCCTACAATGAGCAGTTCTTC CASSLPGSAYNEQFF
TRBJ2-5 TRBV11-2 few TRBD2 TGTGCCAGCAGTTACTCTCCTAGCGGGAGCTTAGAGACCCAGTACTTC CASSYSPSGSLETQYF
TRBJ2-1 TRBV6-2/TRBV6-3 . . TGTGCCAGCAGGTATGGGAGCTCGGGGGCCCGGTTCTTC CASRYGSSGARFF
TRBJ2-7 TRBV10-3 many . TGTGCCATCAGTGGCAGGGGATCCACCTACGAGCAGTACTTC CAISGRGSTYEQYF
TRBJ2-7 TRBV6-1 . . TGTGCCAGCAGTGAAGCGCTTGGGGTTACCTACGAGCAGTACTTC CASSEALGVTYEQYF
TRBJ1-1 TRBV2 once . TGTGCCAGCAGCCAGAAATCGGAAATGATAACTGAAGCTTTCTTT CASSQKSEMITEAFF
TRBJ2-1 TRBV28 few TRBD2 TGTGCCAGCAGTTTCTTTGGACTAGCGGGAGTTAATGAGCAGTTCTTC CASSFFGLAGVNEQFF
TRBJ1-4 TRBV12-3/TRBV12-4 many . TGTGCCAGCAGTTCCTTGAGGAATGAAAAACTGTTTTTT CASSSLRNEKLFF
TRBJ1-5 TRBV7-2 . . TGTGCCAGCAGCTCCCGGGGGATCAATCAGCCCCAGCATTTT CASSSRGINQPQHF
TRBJ2-7 TRBV20-1 many TRBD1 TGCAGTGCACGGACAGGGGCAGCCTACGAGCAGTACTTC CSARTGAAYEQYF
TRBJ2-1 TRBV29-1 . TRBD2 TGCAGCGTTGGGCGAGCTAGCGGGAGTAATGAGCAGTTCTTC CSVGRASGSNEQFF
TRBJ1-5 TRBV7-2 many . TGTGCCAGCAGCTTACGCGGGGGGAGCAATCAGCCCCAGCATTTT CASSLRGGSNQPQHF
TRBJ2-7 TRBV2 many TRBD2 TGTGCCAGCAGCTCAAAAGCGGGAGGCCTACTCTACGAGCAGTACTTC CASSSKAGGLLYEQYF
TRBJ1-1 TRBV15 . TRBD1 TGTGCCACCAGCAGAAGACAGGGAACTGAAGCTTTCTTT CATSRRQGTEAFF
TRBJ2-1 TRBV3-1 . . TGTGCCAGCAGCCAAGACGGGCGGCTAATCCTCAATGAGCAGTTCTTC CASSQDGRLILNEQFF
TRBJ1-2 TRBV2 many . TGTGCCAGCAGTGAAGCCCCCTGGGGGCGCGATGGCTACACCTTC CASSEAPWGRDGYTF
TRBJ2-7 TRBV5-6 few TRBD1 TGTGCCAGCAGCATATCCGGGACAGATTACGAGCAGTACTTC CASSISGTDYEQYF
TRBJ1-5 TRBV30 . TRBD1 TGTGCCTGGAGTAGCGGGACAGGGGTCTATAGCAATCAGCCCCAGCATTTT CAWSSGTGVYSNQPQHF
TRBJ2-7 TRBV7-9 few TRBD2 TGTGCCAGCAGCATTACTAGCGGCAAAGGGGGGACTTACTCCTACGAGCAGTACTTC CASSITSGKGGTYSYEQYF
TRBJ2-3 TRBV9 . TRBD2 TGTGCCAGCAGCGTAGGGGCGGGAGGGCCCGGAGATACGCAGTATTTT CASSVGAGGPGDTQYF
TRBJ1-1 TRBV18 many . TGTGCCAGCTCACCACCTTACGGCACCGAAGCTTTCTTT CASSPPYGTEAFF
TRBJ2-1 TRBV7-3 . . TGTGCCAGCGGGGAACTTACAGGGAGTGAGCAGTTCTTC CASGELTGSEQFF
TRBJ1-2 TRBV6-2/TRBV6-3 few . TGTGCCAGCAGTGCGGACAGAATCTATGGCTACACCTTC CASSADRIYGYTF
TRBJ2-1 TRBV19 . . TGTGCCAGTAGTATAGAGGTTTTAGCGGCCACCTACAATGAGCAGTTCTTC CASSIEVLAATYNEQFF
TRBJ2-7 TRBV27 . . TGTGCCAGCAGTTTCGAGACAGGAAACTACGAGCAGTACTTC CASSFETGNYEQYF
TRBJ1-2 TRBV29-1 . . TGCAGCGTCAAAGGGACGGATGGCTACACCTTC CSVKGTDGYTF
TRBJ2-1 TRBV7-2 many TRBD2 TGTGCCAGCAGCTTAGATGGGACTAGCGGAAACAATGAGCAGTTCTTC CASSLDGTSGNNEQFF
TRBJ2-3 TRBV27 many . TGTGCCAGCAGTTTATCACACTCCGGGAATACGCAGTATTTT CASSLSHSGNTQYF
TRBJ1-4 TRBV5-1 . TRBD1 TGCGCCAGCAGCGCGAACGTACAGGGGGCAAATGAAAAACTGTTTTTT CASSANVQGANEKLFF
TRBJ2-1 TRBV27 few . TGTGCCAGCAGTCCCCCGAGGAGCTCCTACAATGAGCAGTTCTTC CASSPPRSSYNEQFF
TRBJ2-2 TRBV11-2 many TRBD2 TGTGCCAGCAGCTACTCTAGCGGAGTATCCACCGGGGAGCTGTTTTTT CASSYSSGVSTGELFF
TRBJ2-3 TRBV7-2 . TRBD2 TGTGCCAGCAGCCCCGGGACTAGCGGGAGGGCGCAGTATTTT CASSPGTSGRAQYF
TRBJ2-7 TRBV27 few . TGTGCCAGCAGTTTATCGGACAGTAGCTCCTACGAGCAGTACTTC CASSLSDSSSYEQYF
TRBJ1-2 TRBV7-2 . . TGTGCCAGCAGCCCGACGGAGCTCTACTATGGCTACACCTTC CASSPTELYYGYTF
TRBJ2-7 TRBV11-2 many . TGTGCCAGCAGCTTAGATCTGGCGGGAAGTGCCTACGAGCAGTACTTC CASSLDLAGSAYEQYF
TRBJ2-3 TRBV6-1 . . TGTGCCACTCGACTTGGTTCGAACACAGATACGCAGTATTTT CATRLGSNTDTQYF
TRBJ2-5 TRBV25-1 . TRBD1 TGTGCCAGCATGGTCGGGACAGGGGGTCAAGAGACCCAGTACTTC CASMVGTGGQETQYF
TRBJ2-5 TRBV28 . . TGTGCCAGCAGTCCCGCAGGAGCGGCCGCAGAGACCCAGTACTTC CASSPAGAAAETQYF
TRBJ1-1 TRBV6-1 few . TGTGCCAGCAGAGCACGGATGAACACTGAAGCTTTCTTT CASRARMNTEAFF
TRBJ2-5 TRBV6-1 once . TGTGCCAGCAGTGAAGCCTGGACCCGGTACTTC CASSEAWTRYF
TRBJ2-3 TRBV28 . TRBD2 TGTGCCACCAGGACTAGCAGTGCAGATACGCAGTATTTT CATRTSSADTQYF
TRBJ2-7 TRBV6-2/TRBV6-3 many TRBD2 TGTGCCAGCAGTTACTCGGAACGGCGGGGGTTCTCCTACGAGCAGTACTTC CASSYSERRGFSYEQYF
TRBJ2-5 TRBV30 many TRBD1 TGTGCCTGGAACCGGGACAGGGCCCAAGAGACCCAGTACTTC CAWNRDRAQETQYF